This T cell receptor (beta chain) was captured by sequencing in a study of monozygotic twins with inflammatory bowel disease. Broader study findings: Patients with IBD had less TCRbeta diversity (inverse Simpson) than their healthy co-twins.

Concerning this clonotype itself: What it binds is unknown.

TCRdb re-called the 5' RACE reads and shows each CDR3 protein once, DNA omitted. The specimen's table records approximately 400,000 distinct CDR3 sequences. RNA in its total form was extracted from whole blood, and T cells were not sorted. Sequencing input: blood. The sequence was obtained from a human donor with ulcerative colitis or Crohn's disease, or a healthy co-twin of an affected twin (not recorded which).

This CDR3 is CSANRGVGSPLHF. V and J are TRBV20-1 and TRBJ1-6; the D gene TCRdb calls, TRBD1, cannot be checked with no DNA. In germline, CDR1 is DFQATT, CDR2 SNEGSKA (reference sequence). CDR3 length equals 13 residues.